The rows below give T cell receptor beta chains drawn from one sample of a study of spatial heterogeneity in lung cancer. Each CDR3 protein is one row after TCRdb ran MiXCR on the 5' RACE reads. Of some 120,000 distinct CDR3 sequences listed, 9.5% to 15% are singletons. The material sequenced was PBMCs, taken at follow-up. These TCRs come from a male donor with early-stage non-small cell lung cancer. Each CDR3 is given with its conserved first and last residue. D genes are given only for firm matches. Clone size is shown for a subset of rows, as once, few, many or a class of expanded clone.

j_call v_call clone_size cdr3_length d_call cdr3_nt cdr3_aa
TRBJ1-2 TRBV7-3 many 15 - TGTGCCAGCAGCTTAGAGGGCCAGGTGGGCTATGGCTACACCTTC CASSLEGQVGYGYTF
TRBJ1-1 TRBV6-2/TRBV6-3 few 14 - TGTGCCAGCAGTTACGGCTTCTCTCCCACTGAAGCTTTCTTT CASSYGFSPTEAFF
TRBJ1-2 TRBV24-1 few 16 TRBD1 TGTGCCACCAGTGATGACAGGACAGGGGGCGTCTATGGCTACACCTTC CATSDDRTGGVYGYTF
TRBJ2-2 TRBV12-3/TRBV12-4 - 15 TRBD1 TGTGCCAGCAGATACAGACAGGGGAACACCGGGGAGCTGTTTTTT CASRYRQGNTGELFF
TRBJ2-3 TRBV29-1 many 14 TRBD1 TGCAGCGTTGAAGGACAGGGTTCGAGGATTGCGCAGTATTTT CSVEGQGSRIAQYF
TRBJ2-5 TRBV5-4 once 15 - TGTGCCAGCAGCTTATCAGGGGGGGCCGGTGAGACCGAGTACTTC CASSLSGGAGETEYF
TRBJ2-1 TRBV11-3 - 13 - TGTGCCAGCAGCTTAAAGCCCCAAGGAGAGCAGTTCTTC CASSLKPQGEQFF
TRBJ2-3 TRBV5-5 - 13 - TGTGCCAGCAGCTTTCAGGGTCCAGATACGCAGTATTTT CASSFQGPDTQYF
TRBJ2-3 TRBV24-1 many 13 - TGTGCCACCAGCGAGGGGAGCACAGATACGCAGTATTTT CATSEGSTDTQYF
TRBJ1-1 TRBV29-1 many 13 - TGCAGCGCAACGGACTGGATGAACACTGAAGCTTTCTTT CSATDWMNTEAFF
TRBJ2-1 TRBV10-1 many 15 TRBD1 TGCGCCAGCAGTGAGTCCGGGACAGCATACAATGAGCAGTTCTTC CASSESGTAYNEQFF
TRBJ1-4 TRBV27 - 11 - TGTGCCAGCAAAACAAGTGGAAAACTGTTTTTT CASKTSGKLFF
TRBJ1-1 TRBV7-8 - 13 TRBD1 TGTGCCAGCAGCTTATCACAGGGGACTGAAGCTTTCTTT CASSLSQGTEAFF
TRBJ2-5 TRBV4-1 - 15 - TGCGCCAGCAGCCAAGAAAGCCTAGAAATAGAGACCCAGTACTTC CASSQESLEIETQYF
TRBJ1-2 TRBV30 - 14 - TGTGCCTGGAGCTCTACAGCGAGAAATTATGGCTACACCTTC CAWSSTARNYGYTF
TRBJ1-1 TRBV20-1 many 14 TRBD1 TGCAGTGCTAGAGTTGGGACAGCTAACACTGAAGCTTTCTTT CSARVGTANTEAFF
TRBJ2-3 TRBV20-1 few 9 TRBD1 TGCAGTGCTGGGACAGGGGCCTGGTTT CSAGTGAWF
TRBJ2-4 TRBV5-1 - 15 TRBD2 TGCGCCAGCAGCTTGCAGGCGGGGGGCGTAAACATTCAGTACTTC CASSLQAGGVNIQYF
TRBJ2-2 TRBV6-1 - 14 - TGTGCCAGCAGGCTAGGATTTAGCACCGGGGAGCTGTTTTTT CASRLGFSTGELFF
TRBJ1-4 TRBV4-3 few 14 - TGCGCCAGCAGCCAAGGTTGGGAGAATGAAAAACTGTTTTTT CASSQGWENEKLFF
TRBJ2-7 TRBV7-3 many 14 - TGTGCCAGCAGCGAGTACTTAAAACCCTACGAGCAGTACTTC CASSEYLKPYEQYF
TRBJ1-6 TRBV6-1 few 14 TRBD1 TGTGCCAGCAGCGTACGACAGGGGGATTCACCCCTCCACTTT CASSVRQGDSPLHF
TRBJ2-7 TRBV20-1 few 13 TRBD2 TGCAGTGCTGAAAGCGGGGGGGGCTACGAGCAGTACTTC CSAESGGGYEQYF
TRBJ2-3 TRBV18 few 15 TRBD2 TGTGCCAGCTCACTGGGGACTAGCCGCACAGATACGCAGTATTTT CASSLGTSRTDTQYF
TRBJ2-7 TRBV20-1 - 15 TRBD1 TGCAGTGCTAATACAGGACAGGGCCAATCCTACGAGCAGTACTTC CSANTGQGQSYEQYF
TRBJ2-5 TRBV9 - 15 TRBD2 TGTGCCAGCAGCGTAGCAGCGGGAGAACAAGAGACCCAGTACTTC CASSVAAGEQETQYF
TRBJ2-1 TRBV27 - 15 - TGTGCCAGCACCTCCGCCCTCCTCGTTGGATATGAGCAGTTCTTC CASTSALLVGYEQFF
TRBJ1-6 TRBV5-6 - 13 - TGTGCCAGCACCACACTAGACGCCAACTCTCTCCACTTT CASTTLDANSLHF